This T cell receptor beta chain is drawn from a study of CD8 T cells in Susac syndrome (dated by TCRdb to between 2017 and 2020). In terms of the full investigation: Whether CD8+ T cell activation and differentiation in Susac syndrome was antigen driven was tested using repertoire sequencing. The clonality of the CD8+ T cell repertoire was compared across more than 9 healthy donors, around 14 Susac syndrome patients and around 16 multiple sclerosis patients. Results and caveats for the whole study, not just this receptor: The number of individuals in the TCR sequencing and HLA analysis was recognized as being relatively small.

For this clonotype: No cognate antigen has been identified for it. Base qualities are not at hand, and no much larger clone is one base apart.

RNA was extracted with the RNeasy kit and roughly 0.45 to 1 ug was reverse transcribed using random hexamers. The immunoSEQ multiplex PCR assay, covering 54 Vbeta and 13 Jbeta segments, was used to amplify TCR beta CDR3 regions. Bias from PCR amplification was corrected by using a synthetic template baseline for primer optimization and for computational correction. The authors' analysis ran thus. Reads were annotated to V, D and J genes according to IMGT and were analyzed with immunoSEQ Analyzer, with only productive sequences retained. Clonality was computed as one minus Shannon entropy normalized by log2 of the number of productive unique sequences. Public and private clones were assessed among the 100 most prevalent clones of each patient and control. Clones were defined as Susac-specific when absent from the healthy and MS cohorts, from about 970 published viral clones and from other ImmuneACCESS disease sequences. TCRdb redid the processing of the public reads, applying fastp at Q25 and MiXCR, and retained in-frame beta chains. Rows with one shared CDR3 protein collapse into an entry with the most common genes and DNA. TCRdb, not the original authors, processed these V and J calls. This sample has roughly 400,000 distinct CDR3 sequences in its table, and approximately 89% of those were observed once. Jointly, the top ten make up about 0.12% of the sample.

Peripheral blood CD8+ and CD4+ T cells from healthy donors, Susac syndrome patients and multiple sclerosis patients were profiled by high-throughput TCR beta sequencing. Multiple sclerosis controls were treatment-naive patients with stable or active relapsing-remitting disease fulfilling revised McDonald criteria. Bulk CD8+ and CD4+ T cells were purified magnetically by negative isolation, whereas CD8+ TEMRA cells were enriched by FACS. Blood was collected in EDTA tubes and processed within 24 hours, with PBMCs isolated through density gradient centrifugation. PBMCs destined for TCR sequencing were cryopreserved in liquid nitrogen and later thawed in a 37 °C water bath. The sorted or isolated CD4+, CD8+ and CD8+ TEMRA cells reached a purity of at least 90%. CDR1 and CDR2, per the germline V gene (reference sequence), are GTSNPN and SVGIG. The cysteine opens and the phenylalanine closes a CDR3 of 13 amino acids. Only the CDR3 DNA is retained, 39 bases long and in frame from the first base. Here V drops 4 bases and J drops 10 bases, and the junction holds 7 bases not matched to any gene.

What was sequenced was CD8+ T cells from PBMCs. The TCR sequence derives from a human donor with multiple sclerosis. The chain couples TRBV30 to TRBJ2-1, and TRBD2 aligns with 10 junction nucleotides. The bases are TGTGCCTGGATGCTAGCGGGAGTCCCCGAGCAGTTCTTC. Its coded protein is CAWMLAGVPEQFF. With the portions outside the CDR3 filled from the reference TRBV30 and TRBJ2-1 genes, the complete variable region becomes SQTIHQWPATLVQPVGSPLSLECTVEGTSNPNLYWYRQAAGRGLQLLFYSVGIGQISSEVPQNLSASRPQDRQFILSSKKLLLSDSGFYLCAWMLAGVPEQFFGPGTRLTVL.